The rows below give T cell receptor beta chains drawn from one sample of a study of blood T cell repertoires in COVID-19. The protocol was immunoSEQ multiplex PCR, while the TCRdb copy is restricted to in-frame clones and leaves out a portion. The sample has 150,000 to 200,000 clones, 80% to 90% seen once; the top ten hold approximately 4%. The material sequenced was peripheral blood. The receptor set was obtained from a woman aged 70-85 years with acute or convalescent COVID-19. The CDR3 runs from the conserved cysteine through the conserved F or W. Each record gives: J gene, clone size, V gene, D gene, CDR3 protein, CDR3 DNA. The D gene is left open where the match is weak. Where a row states a size, it is once, few, many or the class of an expanded clone; other rows omit it.

TRBJ1-3 NA TRBV4-3 NA CASRKTTRTGNTIYF TGCGCCAGCAGGAAAACGACAAGGACTGGAAACACCATATATTTT
TRBJ1-1 NA TRBV5-1 NA CASNYDKGMNTEAFF TGCGCCAGCAACTATGACAAGGGGATGAACACTGAAGCTTTCTTT
TRBJ1-3 NA TRBV9 TRBD1 CASSVNTGGNGNTIYF TGTGCCAGCAGCGTGAACACAGGGGGTAATGGAAACACCATATATTTT
TRBJ2-7 once TRBV4-2 TRBD1 CASSSGGREIAYEQYF TGTGCCAGCAGCTCAGGGGGCCGGGAGATCGCCTACGAGCAGTACTTC
TRBJ1-2 NA TRBV5-6 NA CASSTPTGFYGYTF TGTGCCAGCAGCACACCGACAGGATTCTATGGCTACACCTTC
TRBJ2-3 NA TRBV5-5 NA CASSLDPGPQNTQYF TGTGCCAGCAGCTTGGACCCGGGTCCTCAGAATACGCAGTATTTT
TRBJ2-1 once TRBV7-9 TRBD1 CASSLATGGVYNEQFF TGTGCCAGCAGCTTAGCAACAGGGGGCGTATACAATGAGCAGTTCTTC
TRBJ1-4 few TRBV3-1/TRBV3-2 NA CASSQDSGSNEKLFF TGTGCCAGCAGCCAAGACTCAGGGTCTAATGAAAAACTGTTTTTT
TRBJ1-1 NA TRBV11-3 NA CASSSYRNTEAFF TGTGCCAGCAGCTCTTACAGGAACACTGAAGCTTTCTTT
TRBJ1-2 NA TRBV7-9 TRBD1 CASSAGDRGRGYTF TGTGCCAGCAGCGCGGGGGACAGGGGTCGCGGCTACACCTTC
TRBJ1-5 NA TRBV7-3 NA CASSFRDGEPQHF TGTGCCAGCAGCTTCCGAGACGGAGAGCCCCAGCATTTT
TRBJ1-2 NA TRBV21-1 NA CASSLRRAGYTF TGTGCCAGCAGCCTAAGGCGGGCCGGCTACACCTTC
TRBJ1-4 once TRBV11-1 NA CASSYQATNEKLFF TGTGCCAGCAGCTACCAGGCAACTAATGAAAAACTGTTTTTT
TRBJ2-7 NA TRBV19 TRBD1 CASSVGQSYEQYF TGTGCCAGTAGTGTGGGACAGTCCTACGAGCAGTACTTC
TRBJ1-2 NA TRBV14 NA CASSHSPYGYTF TGTGCCAGCAGCCACTCCCCCTATGGCTACACCTTC
TRBJ2-2 NA TRBV7-9 TRBD1 CASTRDRKTGELFF TGTGCCAGCACCCGGGACAGAAAGACCGGGGAGCTGTTTTTT
TRBJ2-1 NA TRBV5-6 NA CASSLWANEQFF TGTGCCAGCAGCTTATGGGCCAATGAGCAGTTCTTC
TRBJ1-1 NA TRBV20-1 NA CSAHRNTEAFF TGCAGTGCCCACAGAAACACTGAAGCTTTCTTT
TRBJ2-3 once TRBV9 TRBD2 CASSTTGLAGTDTQYF TGTGCCAGCAGCACCACGGGACTAGCGGGAACAGATACGCAGTATTTT
TRBJ2-3 NA TRBV11-2 TRBD1 CASSYRQGARDTQYF TGTGCCAGCAGCTATCGCCAGGGGGCACGAGATACGCAGTATTTT
TRBJ1-2 NA TRBV6-5 NA CASSLLGLSYGYTF TGTGCCAGCAGTTTGCTGGGGCTGTCCTATGGCTACACCTTC
TRBJ1-4 NA TRBV19 TRBD1 CASSDRQGTNEKLFF TGTGCCAGTAGTGACCGACAGGGGACTAATGAAAAACTGTTTTTT
TRBJ2-7 NA TRBV24-1 TRBD2 CATSDSHIAGDSYEQYF TGTGCCACCAGTGATTCGCACATAGCGGGAGATTCCTACGAGCAGTACTTC
TRBJ2-5 NA TRBV11-3 TRBD1 CASSSDRGQETQYF TGTGCCAGCAGCTCGGACAGGGGGCAAGAGACCCAGTACTTC
TRBJ1-5 NA TRBV7-2 NA CASSLAALPLSDQPQHF TGTGCCAGCAGCTTAGCCGCTCTACCCCTATCGGATCAGCCCCAGCATTTT
TRBJ1-2 NA TRBV5-6 NA CASSLTADYGYTF TGTGCCAGCAGCTTGACAGCCGATTATGGCTACACCTTC
TRBJ2-2 NA TRBV2 NA CAMQQGSVGELFF TGTGCCATGCAACAGGGTTCCGTCGGGGAGCTGTTTTTT
TRBJ1-4 NA TRBV2 TRBD1 CASRRTGATNEKLFF TGTGCCAGCAGGAGGACAGGGGCAACTAATGAAAAACTGTTTTTT
TRBJ2-7 few TRBV5-4 NA CASSPGMGGEQYF TGTGCCAGCAGCCCGGGGATGGGTGGCGAGCAGTACTTC
TRBJ1-5 NA TRBV7-2 NA CASSPGGGVSWQPQHF TGTGCCAGCAGTCCAGGCGGGGGCGTAAGCTGGCAGCCCCAGCATTTT
TRBJ1-2 NA TRBV30 NA CAWTQGRGDGYTF TGTGCCTGGACCCAAGGCAGGGGAGATGGCTACACCTTC
TRBJ1-3 few TRBV18 NA CASSPVTGSGNTIYF TGTGCCAGCTCACCAGTCACCGGCTCTGGAAACACCATATATTTT
TRBJ1-5 NA TRBV27 NA CASSWGRGQPQHF TGTGCCAGCAGTTGGGGCAGGGGACAGCCCCAGCATTTT
TRBJ2-7 NA TRBV25-1 TRBD1 CASSEWSGGYEQYF TGTGCCAGCAGTGAATGGTCAGGGGGCTACGAGCAGTACTTC
TRBJ1-2 NA TRBV18 TRBD1 CASSHSGTGGWIEGYTF TGTGCCAGCTCACACTCCGGGACAGGGGGCTGGATCGAGGGCTACACCTTC
TRBJ2-2 few TRBV4-3 NA CASSHRGSTGELFF TGCGCCAGCAGCCATAGGGGGAGCACCGGGGAGCTGTTTTTT
TRBJ1-6 NA TRBV6-2/TRBV6-3 TRBD1 CASSPSGQGDSPLHF TGTGCCAGCAGTCCGAGTGGACAGGGGGATTCACCCCTCCACTTT
TRBJ1-6 NA TRBV4-3 TRBD1 CASSHSDRVNSPLHF TGCGCCAGCAGCCACTCAGACAGGGTTAATTCACCCCTCCACTTT
TRBJ2-5 NA TRBV6-5 TRBD1 CASSRQGVETQYF TGTGCCAGCAGTCGACAGGGGGTGGAGACCCAGTACTTC
TRBJ1-2 NA TRBV5-1 TRBD1 CASSLAGQADNYGYTF TGCGCCAGCAGCTTGGCCGGACAGGCGGATAACTATGGCTACACCTTC
TRBJ1-6 NA TRBV4-2 TRBD1 CASSHRDRDNSPLHF TGTGCCAGCAGCCACCGGGACAGGGATAATTCACCCCTCCACTTT
TRBJ1-1 NA TRBV6-2/TRBV6-3 NA CASSYNRGLNTEAFF TGTGCCAGCAGTTACAATCGGGGACTAAACACTGAAGCTTTCTTT
TRBJ1-1 NA TRBV5-8 NA CASSLVQGSTEAFF TGTGCCAGCAGCTTGGTTCAGGGTAGCACTGAAGCTTTCTTT
TRBJ2-4 NA TRBV6-2/TRBV6-3 TRBD1 CASSPGGTKNIQYF TGTGCCAGCAGTCCAGGGGGAACCAAAAACATTCAGTACTTC
TRBJ1-3 once TRBV5-1 NA CASSLGTGDSGNTIYF TGCGCCAGCAGCTTGGGGACTGGTGACTCTGGAAACACCATATATTTT
TRBJ2-7 NA TRBV20-1 NA CSALNYEQYF TGCAGTGCATTAAACTACGAGCAGTACTTC
TRBJ2-7 once TRBV5-6 NA CASSLDPGGSGEQYF TGTGCCAGCAGCTTAGACCCAGGGGGGTCCGGCGAGCAGTACTTC
TRBJ1-1 NA TRBV24-1 NA CATSDVTGRAFF TGTGCCACCAGTGATGTTACAGGGCGGGCTTTCTTT
TRBJ2-5 NA TRBV7-2 NA CASSLVRGETQYF TGTGCCAGCAGCTTAGTGCGAGGAGAGACCCAGTACTTC
TRBJ2-3 NA TRBV7-2 NA CASSSYTDTQYF TGTGCCAGCAGCTCCTACACAGATACGCAGTATTTT
TRBJ1-2 NA TRBV2 TRBD1 CASSENRAGGEGYTF TGTGCCAGCAGTGAAAATCGGGCAGGGGGCGAGGGCTACACCTTC
TRBJ1-2 NA TRBV6-5 NA CASTLRVDGNYGYTF TGTGCCAGCACCTTACGGGTCGACGGTAACTATGGCTACACCTTC
TRBJ2-7 NA TRBV4-2 TRBD2 CASSQDKLAAREQYF TGTGCCAGCAGCCAAGACAAGCTAGCGGCCAGGGAGCAGTACTTC
TRBJ2-7 NA TRBV6-6 TRBD2 CASRSGGAYEQYF TGTGCCAGCAGGAGCGGGGGCGCCTACGAGCAGTACTTC